The rows below give T cell receptor beta chains drawn from one sample of a study of regulatory T cells in long-lasting Graves disease. Via MiXCR, TCRdb re-called the multiplex PCR reads, giving one row per CDR3 protein. Altogether some 600,000 distinct CDR3 sequences are present, around 15% being singletons, with the ten largest covering around 13%. These records were also assigned to another study, of T cells in Graves' hyperthyroidism and ophthalmopathy.

The source was peripheral blood mononuclear cells (PBMCs), collected at new diagnosis, from a patient treated with antithyroid drugs. The receptors here all came from a man younger than 35 with Graves disease. Each CDR3 is given with its conserved first and last residue. The D gene is left open where the match is weak. Clone size, where shown, is once, few, many, or a class for clones that have expanded.

size	J	D	V	CDR3	DNA
many	TRBJ2-1	.	TRBV2	CASVYRNEQFF	TGTGCCAGCGTTTATCGAAATGAGCAGTTCTTC
few	TRBJ1-2	TRBD1	TRBV20-1	CSAGGTGSGGYTF	TGCAGTGCCGGTGGGACAGGGTCAGGAGGCTACACCTTC
few	TRBJ1-2	TRBD1	TRBV2	CASTGQGAQDGYTF	TGTGCCAGCACCGGACAGGGGGCGCAAGATGGCTACACCTTC
many	TRBJ1-1	.	TRBV28	CASTSGRFEAFF	TGTGCCAGCACCTCCGGTCGGTTTGAAGCTTTCTTT
many	TRBJ2-1	TRBD2	TRBV11-2	CASVPGLAVPDNEQFF	TGTGCCAGCGTTCCGGGACTAGCCGTACCGGACAATGAGCAGTTCTTC
.	TRBJ1-2	.	TRBV18	CASSVDANYGYTF	TGTGCCAGCTCAGTAGACGCTAACTATGGCTACACCTTC
many	TRBJ2-5	TRBD1	TRBV28	CASSSGQEPKYTQYF	TGTGCCAGCAGTTCGGGACAGGAGCCCAAATACACCCAGTACTTC
.	TRBJ2-1	.	TRBV10-3	CAISEAGSYNEQFF	TGTGCCATCAGTGAGGCAGGGTCCTACAATGAGCAGTTCTTC
many	TRBJ1-1	.	TRBV2	CASHRTPNTEAFF	TGTGCCAGCCATCGGACACCTAACACTGAAGCTTTCTTT
many	TRBJ2-5	TRBD1	TRBV24-1	CATSDSDRVGETQYF	TGTGCCACCAGTGATTCAGACAGGGTCGGTGAGACCCAGTACTTC
.	TRBJ2-1	.	TRBV20-1	CSAPSDTSYNEQFF	TGCAGTGCACCATCGGACACCTCCTACAATGAGCAGTTCTTC
.	TRBJ1-3	.	TRBV6-1	CASSDSRGRNTIYF	TGTGCCAGCAGTGACAGCAGGGGTAGAAACACCATATATTTT
many	TRBJ2-3	.	TRBV11-3	CASSLRGAGDTQYF	TGTGCCAGCAGCTTACGGGGGGCCGGAGATACGCAGTATTTT
few	TRBJ1-6	.	TRBV12-3/TRBV12-4	CASSFQTVSPLHF	TGTGCCAGCAGTTTCCAGACAGTCTCACCCCTCCACTTT
many	TRBJ2-5	TRBD1	TRBV27	CASSFRGRLGETQYF	TGTGCCAGCAGTTTCAGGGGGCGGTTAGGAGAGACCCAGTACTTC
many	TRBJ2-1	TRBD1	TRBV27	CASSLSGQYNEQFF	TGTGCCAGCAGTTTATCGGGACAGTACAATGAGCAGTTCTTC
.	TRBJ1-2	.	TRBV4-2	CASSPTGSGYTF	TGTGCCAGCTCACCAACAGGGTCTGGCTACACCTTC
.	TRBJ2-7	TRBD1	TRBV6-1	CARSPGTGGYEQYF	TGTGCCCGCAGTCCCGGGACAGGGGGCTACGAGCAGTACTTC
many	TRBJ2-4	.	TRBV6-1	CASSTTGQLGIQYF	TGTGCCAGCAGTACCACCGGTCAGCTTGGCATTCAGTACTTC
many	TRBJ2-5	.	TRBV30	CAWSPTTGTPQETQYF	TGTGCCTGGAGTCCGACCACCGGGACACCTCAAGAGACCCAGTACTTC
many	TRBJ2-2	.	TRBV9	CASSVDGGGPGNTGELFF	TGTGCCAGCAGCGTAGATGGGGGAGGCCCCGGGAACACCGGGGAGCTGTTTTTT
many	TRBJ2-7	.	TRBV30	CAWSGRKRQYF	TGTGCCTGGAGTGGGAGGAAGCGGCAGTACTTC
.	TRBJ2-5	TRBD1	TRBV19	CATSDRGRETQYF	TGTGCCACAAGTGACAGGGGTAGAGAGACCCAGTACTTC
many	TRBJ1-2	.	TRBV27	CASSVQGRAYGYTF	TGTGCCAGCAGTGTCCAGGGGCGCGCCTATGGCTACACCTTC
.	TRBJ2-7	.	TRBV6-1	CASRLGQTGGEQYF	TGTGCCAGCAGATTGGGACAGACGGGGGGTGAGCAGTACTTC
.	TRBJ2-2	.	TRBV5-1	CASSLTLAGTRELFF	TGCGCCAGCAGCTTGACACTAGCAGGGACCCGGGAGCTGTTTTTT
many	TRBJ2-7	.	TRBV20-1	CSARGVGRDYEQYF	TGCAGTGCTAGAGGAGTGGGACGGGACTACGAGCAGTACTTC
many	TRBJ2-7	TRBD1	TRBV19	CASSLRDSVYEQYF	TGTGCCAGCAGCCTACGGGACAGCGTCTACGAGCAGTACTTC
few	TRBJ1-4	TRBD1	TRBV20-1	CSARGGRDRELDNEKLFF	TGCAGTGCTAGAGGGGGCCGGGACAGGGAGTTGGATAATGAAAAACTGTTTTTT
few	TRBJ1-1	.	TRBV14	CASSRRGHLNTEAFF	TGTGCCAGCAGCCGCCGGGGACACTTGAACACTGAAGCTTTCTTT
many	TRBJ2-1	TRBD2	TRBV20-1	CSAELAGGYNEQFF	TGCAGTGCCGAACTAGCGGGAGGCTACAATGAGCAGTTCTTC
many	TRBJ2-7	TRBD2	TRBV27	CASSFRPTSGSARGYEQYF	TGTGCCAGCAGTTTCCGTCCAACTAGCGGGAGCGCGAGAGGGTACGAGCAGTACTTC
few	TRBJ2-7	.	TRBV19	CASKRRAGTYEQYF	TGTGCCAGCAAGCGGAGGGCGGGAACCTACGAGCAGTACTTC
.	TRBJ1-1	TRBD1	TRBV18	CASSPGTGGLGEAFF	TGTGCCAGCTCACCCGGGACAGGGGGATTAGGTGAAGCTTTCTTT
.	TRBJ1-3	TRBD1	TRBV6-1	CASSDRQGEASGNTIYF	TGTGCCAGCAGTGACCGACAGGGGGAGGCTTCTGGAAACACCATATATTTT
few	TRBJ1-4	.	TRBV7-6	CASSSLRGGKTNEKLFF	TGTGCCAGCAGCTCCCTCCGAGGAGGGAAAACTAATGAAAAACTGTTTTTT
.	TRBJ2-7	TRBD2	TRBV4-1	CASSQAYSGNSYEQYF	TGCGCCAGCAGCCAAGCCTATAGCGGGAACTCCTACGAGCAGTACTTC
.	TRBJ1-5	.	TRBV19	CASSWEARGNQPQHF	TGTGCCAGTAGTTGGGAGGCCAGGGGCAATCAGCCCCAGCATTTT
few	TRBJ2-1	TRBD2	TRBV20-1	CSARPLAAYNEQFF	TGCAGTGCTAGACCTCTAGCGGCTTACAATGAGCAGTTCTTC
many	TRBJ1-5	TRBD1	TRBV28	CASTPGQGGQPQHF	TGTGCCAGCACCCCGGGACAGGGAGGTCAGCCCCAGCATTTT
many	TRBJ2-2	TRBD2	TRBV30	CACLLGTRRDTGELFF	TGTGCCTGTCTACTTGGGACTAGGCGAGACACCGGGGAGCTGTTTTTT
many	TRBJ2-3	TRBD1	TRBV29-1	CSVSGGYTDTQYF	TGCAGCGTTTCAGGGGGATATACAGATACGCAGTATTTT
many	TRBJ1-1	.	TRBV20-1	CSARDHPNTEAFF	TGCAGTGCTAGAGACCATCCGAACACTGAAGCTTTCTTT
.	TRBJ1-2	.	TRBV19	CASSIGPANYGYTF	TGTGCCAGTAGTATCGGGCCGGCTAACTATGGCTACACCTTC
many	TRBJ2-3	.	TRBV27	CASSLRTGTDTQYF	TGTGCCAGCAGTCTGAGGACTGGCACAGATACGCAGTATTTT
many	TRBJ2-7	TRBD1	TRBV28	CASSSWTGGNYEQYF	TGTGCCAGCAGTTCCTGGACAGGGGGGAACTACGAGCAGTACTTC
.	TRBJ2-3	TRBD1	TRBV5-8	CASSLGDSRSTDTQYF	TGTGCCAGCAGCTTGGGGGACAGCCGTAGCACAGATACGCAGTATTTT
.	TRBJ1-5	.	TRBV12-3/TRBV12-4	CASRTSALTNQPQHF	TGTGCCAGCAGGACATCGGCTCTCACAAATCAGCCCCAGCATTTT
many	TRBJ1-1	.	TRBV30	CAWSVPVNTEAFF	TGTGCCTGGAGTGTACCCGTGAACACTGAAGCTTTCTTT